This TCR beta chain is drawn from a study of response to subunit inactivated influenza vaccine. The study, taken as a whole, reports: Each seasonal flu vaccination may recruit only limited new T cells, authors suggested.

Germline V lookup: CDR1 MDHEN, CDR2 SYDVKM. V lost 3 bases and J 2 bases, leaving 17 bases between the germline ends. The CDR3 sequence is 16 residues long. TCRdb fed the RT-PCR reads into MiXCR, producing one record per CDR3 protein. The sample has approximately 730,000 distinct CDR3 sequences, 11% to 15% seen once. This clonotype was picked up a small number of times. Its antigen is as yet unknown. This chain links TRBV28 with TRBJ2-7; tentative D call: TRBD2 (7 bases). This TCR came from a man over 45 who received an inactivated influenza vaccine. Sequences were derived from PBMCs from blood, sampled around 14 days before vaccination. Here the CDR3 DNA reads TGTGCCAGCAGTTTCCGCCTGGGAGGGGGGGCCTACGAGCAGTACTTC. The encoded protein is CASSFRLGGGAYEQYF.